These 25 T cell receptor beta chains originate from one sample sequenced in a study of technical replicates of blood from a handful of donors. Assay used: immunoSEQ multiplex PCR; TCRdb lists only in-frame clones, some missing. Of 65,000 to 90,000 clones listed, around 93% were seen once; the top ten hold 0.2% to 0.25%. Material: T cells isolated from PBMCs. These receptors were obtained from a human donor in good health.

The chain uses TRBV7-9 and TRBJ2-1; D perhaps matches TRBD2 (5 bases). Germline V gene lookup returns CDR1 SEHNR and CDR2 FQNEAQ (reference sequence). This CDR3 contains 15 residues. The V end was cut by 6 bases, the J end by 0 bases, with 12 bases between. The CDR3 sequence: CASSAGFPSYNEQFF. The CDR3 nucleotides are TGTGCCAGCAGTGCGGGCTTCCCCTCCTACAATGAGCAGTTCTTC.

V usage is TRBV10-3 and J usage is TRBJ1-1; maybe TRBD1 (6 bases). The CDR3 is 15 amino acids. The ends were cut back, 3 bases at V and 3 bases at J, with 14 bases in the middle. The germline V gene encodes CDR1 ENHRY and CDR2 SYGVKD. The DNA for the CDR3 is TGTGCCATCAGTGATACAGGGAAAGGGGACACTGAAGCTTTCTTT. Protein product: CAISDTGKGDTEAFF.

The chain couples TRBV5-4 to TRBJ2-5, with 10 nucleotides matching TRBD1. The V and J ends lost 0 bases and 4 bases, in that order; junction bases with no gene match: 3. The V gene's germline CDR1 is SGHNT and CDR2 YYREEE (reference sequence). CDR3 length: 15 residues. The CDR3, as DNA: TGTGCCAGCAGCTTGGGGACAGGGGGGAGAGAGACCCAGTACTTC. Its translation is CASSLGTGGRETQYF.

The chain couples TRBV27 to TRBJ1-1; D possibly corresponds to TRBD1 (6 bases). Trimming left V 7 bases short and J 8 bases short, with 20 bases between. Germline lookup yields CDR1 MNHEY and CDR2 SMNVEV (reference sequence). This CDR3 is built from 14 residues. The CDR3 loop reads CASKLKTWTEEAFF. Here the CDR3 DNA reads TGTGCCAGCAAACTAAAAACCTGGACAGAAGAAGCTTTCTTT.

The chain links TRBV11-3 to TRBJ2-7; 14 positions agree with TRBD2. The trim removed 0 bases at V and 5 bases at J, leaving 6 bases unmatched. In germline, CDR1 is SGHNT, CDR2 YENEEA. The CDR3 consists of 17 residues. CDR3 nucleotide sequence: TGTGCCAGCAGCTTAGAAGGGACTAGCGGGGGCCGGGACGAGCAGTACTTC. It is translated as CASSLEGTSGGRDEQYF.

The rearrangement joins TRBV2 to TRBJ1-2; a weak D match, TRBD1 (6 bases). The CDR3 length is 13 residues. CDR1 is SNHLY, CDR2 FYNNEI, per germline. The CDR3 spells CVKLGTHGYGYTF. DNA for the CDR3: TGTGTTAAGCTAGGGACACATGGCTATGGCTACACCTTC.

The rearrangement uses TRBV5-1 and TRBJ1-1; perhaps TRBD1 as D (5 bases). Germline V gives CDR1 SGHRS, CDR2 YFSETQ. With 0 bases removed from V and 1 base from J, the gap between germline ends came to 7 bases. This CDR3 has 14 amino acids. The CDR3 region has the DNA TGCGCCAGCAGCTTGGTGGGGCGGAACACTGAAGCTTTCTTT. Translation: CASSLVGRNTEAFF.

The J gene is TRBJ2-7, the V gene TRBV9, with D possibly TRBD1 on 6 matching bases. CDR3 length equals 14 residues. The V and J ends lost 4 bases and 2 bases respectively, with 13 bases between them. In germline, CDR1 is SGDLS, CDR2 YYNGEE. The CDR3 protein is CASSPHGQPYEQYF. CDR3 bases: TGTGCCAGCAGCCCACACGGACAGCCCTACGAGCAGTACTTC.

This chain connects TRBV9 to TRBJ1-2; 9 bases are a match to TRBD1. Germline V CDR1 and CDR2: SGDLS, YYNGEE. Unmatched junction bases numbered 4, after V lost 4 bases and J lost 0 bases. The CDR3 spans 15 residues. The CDR3 sequence: CASSSRTGANYGYTF. For the CDR3, the DNA is TGTGCCAGCAGCTCCCGGACAGGGGCTAACTATGGCTACACCTTC.

This chain joins TRBV11-1 and TRBJ2-1, with 10 bases identical to TRBD1. CDR1 and CDR2 from the germline V gene are SGHAT and FQDESV (reference sequence). This CDR3 is built from 14 residues. With V trimmed by 5 bases and J by 4 bases, 2 bases remained unmatched. In nucleotides, the CDR3 is TGTGCCAGCAGCCAGGGACAGGGGTACAATGAGCAGTTCTTC. This encodes CASSQGQGYNEQFF.

The V gene is TRBV19, the J gene TRBJ1-1; D is undetermined. Trimming pared 6 bases from V and 2 bases from J, leaving 19 bases between. The CDR3 length is 16 residues. Germline V gene lookup returns CDR1 LNHDA and CDR2 SQIVND (reference sequence). CDR3 DNA sequence: TGTGCCAGTAGCCCTTGGAGGGATAGAGCCAACACTGAAGCTTTCTTT. It codes for CASSPWRDRANTEAFF.

This chain connects TRBV5-1 to TRBJ1-2; 10 nucleotides line up with TRBD1. This CDR3 has 15 amino acids. CDR1 SGHRS and CDR2 YFSETQ come from the germline V gene. With V trimmed by 5 bases and J by 7 bases, 11 bases remained unmatched. The CDR3 nucleotides read TGCGCCAGCAGTCAAGGACAGGGGGACTTTCGTGGCTACACCTTC. This codes for CASSQGQGDFRGYTF.

V is TRBV28 and J is TRBJ2-7; 13 nucleotides agree with TRBD2. The length of the CDR3 is 18 residues. Germline V lookup: CDR1 MDHEN, CDR2 SYDVKM. The trim removed 6 bases at V and 0 bases at J, leaving 11 bases unmatched. The CDR3 here is CASSQRGLAGPISYEQYF. CDR3 DNA: TGTGCCAGCAGCCAACGGGGACTAGCGGGACCTATCTCCTACGAGCAGTACTTC.

V usage is TRBV29-1 and J usage is TRBJ2-5, with 8 bases identical to TRBD1. J gave up 2 bases and V 5 bases, and 10 bases lay outside the gene matches. Germline CDR1 and CDR2: SQVTM and ANQGSEA. There are 15 residues in the CDR3. The CDR3 sequence: CSVRRGQVLQETQYF. CDR3 DNA: TGCAGCGTTCGACGGGGACAGGTCCTTCAAGAGACCCAGTACTTC. Combining the CDR3 with reference TRBV29-1 and TRBJ2-5 gives the whole variable domain SAVISQKPSRDICQRGTSLTIQCQVDSQVTMMFWYRQQPGQSLTLIATANQGSEATYESGFVIDKFPISRPNLTFSTLTVSNMSPEDSSIYLCSVRRGQVLQETQYFGPGTRLLVL.

The chain joins TRBV7-9 to TRBJ2-2, with a tentative D call TRBD1 (6 bases). This CDR3 has 13 residues. Trimming removed 10 bases at V and 1 base at J, with 10 bases between. CDR1 is SEHNR, CDR2 FQNEAQ, per germline (reference sequence). CDR3 residues: CATSTGNTGELFF. The DNA of the CDR3 is TGTGCCACCTCGACAGGGAACACCGGGGAGCTGTTTTTT.

This rearrangement joins TRBV7-9 to TRBJ2-1, with 11 bases that match TRBD2. The V segment lost 5 bases and the J segment 12 bases; nucleotides outside the gene matches: 9. This CDR3 region has 14 residues. Germline loops: CDR1 SEHNR, CDR2 FQNEAQ (reference sequence). CDR3: CASSGLAGGKGQFF. Written as DNA, the CDR3 is TGTGCCAGCAGCGGGTTAGCGGGAGGGAAAGGGCAGTTCTTC.

V gene TRBV4-2 combines with J gene TRBJ2-1, with 9 bases fitting TRBD1. V shed 1 base and J 1 base; nucleotides not matched to a gene: 2. CDR1 is LGHNA and CDR2 is YNFKEQ in the germline V gene. The CDR3 extends over 16 amino acids. The CDR3, as DNA: TGTGCCAGCAGCCAAGCCGGGACAGGGTCCTACAATGAGCAGTTCTTC. It codes for CASSQAGTGSYNEQFF.

The rearrangement joins TRBV27 to TRBJ1-4; 9 bases are a match to TRBD1. V was pared by 4 bases and J by 0 bases, with 6 bases of the junction left unmatched. In germline, CDR1 is MNHEY, CDR2 SMNVEV (reference sequence). CDR3 length: 17 residues. CDR3 nucleotide sequence: TGTGCCAGCAGTTGGACAGGGGTCCTTGCAACTAATGAAAAACTGTTTTTT. Encoded protein: CASSWTGVLATNEKLFF.

The chain uses TRBV25-1 and TRBJ2-7; 9 bases agree with TRBD2. Germline CDR1 MGHDK, CDR2 SYGVNS. The CDR3 length is 13 residues. V shed 6 bases, J shed 5 bases, and the junction held 5 bases outside the gene matches. The CDR3 loop reads CASSFSGSNEQYF. The CDR3 region has the DNA TGTGCCAGCAGCTTTAGCGGGAGTAACGAGCAGTACTTC.

The V call is TRBV11-2, the J call TRBJ2-7, with a possible D match to TRBD2 (5 bases). The CDR3 contains 16 residues. Trimming pared 5 bases from V and 3 bases from J, leaving 20 bases between. Per the germline V gene, CDR1 is SGHAT and CDR2 is FQNNGV. The CDR3 spells CASSPKSGGSYYEQYF. CDR3 coding DNA: TGTGCCAGCAGCCCCAAGAGCGGAGGCAGTTACTACGAGCAGTACTTC.

The CDR3 region is CASQGGGLTGEQYF. The CDR3 bases are TGTGCCAGCCAAGGAGGCGGCCTAACTGGCGAGCAGTACTTC. The V gene is TRBV19, the J gene TRBJ2-7; TRBD2 might be the D (5 bases). The CDR3 has 14 amino acids. The germline V and J ends were trimmed by 9 bases and 6 bases, with 21 bases remaining between them. Germline assignment: CDR1 LNHDA and CDR2 SQIVND (reference sequence).

The CDR3 loop reads CASSEQGAANYGYTF. CDR3 DNA: TGTGCCAGCAGCGAACAGGGGGCGGCTAACTATGGCTACACCTTC. The chain is built from TRBV6-6 and TRBJ1-2; the match to TRBD1 covers 9 bases. There are 15 residues in the CDR3. The germline gives CDR1 MNHNY, CDR2 SVGAGI (reference sequence). V trimming: 6 bases; J trimming: 0 bases; junction bases outside the gene matches: 5.

The chain is built from TRBV4-1 and TRBJ2-3; D is unclear. CDR3 length equals 13 residues. The ends were cut back, 4 bases at V and 6 bases at J, with 11 bases in the middle. Germline V gene lookup returns CDR1 MGHRA and CDR2 YSYEKL. Here the CDR3 reads CASSPDWSDTQYF. The CDR3 coding sequence is TGCGCCAGCAGCCCCGACTGGAGTGATACGCAGTATTTT.

The rearrangement links TRBV5-1 to TRBJ2-7, with a weak D call TRBD2 (5 bases). The V and J ends lost 0 bases and 0 bases respectively, with 7 bases between them. The CDR3 runs to 14 residues. Germline values: CDR1 SGHRS, CDR2 YFSETQ. The chain's CDR3 is CASSLEGSSYEQYF. Written as DNA, the CDR3 is TGCGCCAGCAGCTTGGAAGGGAGCTCCTACGAGCAGTACTTC.

J is TRBJ2-4 and V is TRBV9; TRBD1 matches 8 bases. The V gene end was trimmed by 0 bases and the J gene end by 7 bases; junction bases not matched to a gene: 3. The CDR3 extends over 14 amino acids. Germline CDR1 SGDLS, CDR2 YYNGEE. This CDR3 is CASSVGAGGNIQYF. The CDR3 DNA reads as TGTGCCAGCAGCGTAGGTGCAGGGGGCAACATTCAGTACTTC.